Only one count was recorded for the clone carrying this TCR beta chain. These data originate in a study of shared clonotypes between healthy human individuals. Study information: CD4 naive and CD4 memory each took three plates per donor, while CD8 naive took two and CD8 memory one.

Clones were sequenced by immunoSEQ multiplex PCR, and TCRdb holds only the in-frame ones, with some missing. The table shows 2,100,000 or so clones, with approximately 95% occurring only once. This CDR3 has 12 residues. Trimming shortened V by 4 bases and J by 5 bases, and 9 bases separated the two germline ends. Per the germline V gene, CDR1 is MNHEY and CDR2 is SMNVEV (reference sequence). The clonotype comes from a man aged 18 to 30 in good health. The chain couples TRBV27 to TRBJ2-7, with D perhaps TRBD1 or TRBD2 (5 bases each). Sequencing was done on a sample of naive CD4+ T cells sorted from blood. The sample's subset: CD45RA+ positively selected. CDR3 sequence reads: CASSSRDHEQYF. CDR3 sequence (DNA): TGTGCCAGCAGTTCCAGGGACCACGAGCAGTACTTC.